The 7 T cell receptor beta chains in this list originate from one sample, sequenced in a study of T cell repertoires in cytomegalovirus infection. These receptors have no identified antigens. Each CDR3 protein gets one entry after TCRdb re-called the reads with MiXCR. The repertoire includes 680,000 or so distinct CDR3 sequences, roughly 30% of them detected once, and about 20% sits in the top ten. Source: cultured PBMCs, taken from culture after CMV antigen stimulation. Every receptor here comes from a human donor in good health (CMV status not recorded). Some clones in this sample may be carry-over from other donors' samples.

The chain carries TRBV6-2 or TRBV6-3 and TRBJ2-1, with D tentatively TRBD2 (6 bases). Germline-derived CDR1 and CDR2 are MNHEY and SVGEGT. The CDR3 covers 16 residues. The V and J ends lost 1 base and 8 bases respectively, with 18 bases between them. The CDR3: CASSYFRLDPSHEQFF. The CDR3 region has the DNA TGTGCCAGCAGTTACTTTCGACTAGACCCAAGCCATGAGCAGTTCTTC.

The V and J genes are TRBV6-6 and TRBJ1-6, with D perhaps matching TRBD1 (5 bases). CDR1 is MNHNY, CDR2 SVGAGI, per germline (reference sequence). Deletions cut 0 bases from V and 9 bases from J, with 12 bases between. The CDR3 runs 15 residues. This CDR3 is CASSYSGRAFSPLHF. DNA of the CDR3: TGTGCCAGCAGTTACTCGGGCAGGGCGTTTTCACCCCTCCACTTT.

The rearrangement links TRBV7-1 to TRBJ2-2; perhaps TRBD2 as D (5 bases). TRBV7-1 is noted as an ORF with a role that remains uncertain. V was pared by 8 bases and J by 2 bases, with 9 bases between. This CDR3 has 13 amino acids. Here the CDR3 reads CASGRPNTGELFF. CDR3 bases: TGTGCCAGCGGGAGACCTAACACCGGGGAGCTGTTTTTT.

J is TRBJ1-6 and V is TRBV5-1; no clear D gene. There are 14 residues in the CDR3. V lost 4 bases, J lost 7 bases, and 12 bases lay in between. The germline CDR1 and CDR2 sequences are SGHRS and YFSETQ. The CDR3 nucleotides are TGCGCCAGCAGCGAACCGGGGAAAAATTCACCCCTCCACTTT. Translating it yields CASSEPGKNSPLHF.

CDR3 coding DNA: TGCGCCAGCAGCCGAGAACCCGGGACTAGCGGAACCTACAATGAGCAGTTCTTC. It specifies CASSREPGTSGTYNEQFF. The chain couples TRBV4-1 to TRBJ2-1; TRBD2 aligns across 11 bases. This CDR3 spans 18 amino acids. The V gene's germline CDR1 is MGHRA and CDR2 YSYEKL. V lost 4 bases, J lost 2 bases, and 10 bases stayed unmatched.

This clonotype has just a few counts. The V gene is TRBV7-2, the J gene TRBJ2-7; no reliable D call. This CDR3 is built from 15 residues. Trimming shortened V by 1 base and J by 2 bases, and 12 bases separated the two germline ends. Germline V gene sequence: CDR1 SGHTA, CDR2 FQGNSA. The DNA for the CDR3 is TGTGCCAGCAGCTTAGGGGGTCAGGCAACCTACGAGCAGTACTTC. As protein: CASSLGGQATYEQYF.

In this sample, this clonotype turned up a few times. The chain combines TRBV20-1 with TRBJ2-1; 7 positions agree with TRBD1. The V and J ends lost 1 base and 1 base, in that order; junction bases with no gene match: 13. The germline V gene has CDR1 DFQATT and CDR2 SNEGSKA (reference sequence). The CDR3 has 18 amino acids. The CDR3 DNA reads as TGCAGTGCTAGAGCTCTTTGGGACAGACATAAGTCCTACAATGAGCAGTTCTTC. Translating gives CSARALWDRHKSYNEQFF.